These T cell receptor beta chains were read from a single sample in a study of OX40 agonist ivuxolimab in advanced cancers. Data came from immunoSEQ multiplex PCR; TCRdb stores just in-frame clones and leaves some out. This sample has about 51,000 clones, with about 90% found just once. This material consisted of CD4+ or CD8+ T cells sorted from blood, taken in a trial of the OX40 agonist ivuxolimab. The receptors derive from an adult with an advanced solid tumor such as melanoma, head and neck, liver or kidney cancer. Each CDR3 is given with its conserved first and last residue. D genes are given only for firm matches. The size entry is marked missing in some rows and otherwise reads once, few, many or a size class.

TRBV5-4	TRBJ1-4	NA	TRBD1	CASSFNPGQNEKLFF	TGTGCCAGCAGTTTCAATCCGGGACAGAATGAAAAACTGTTTTTT
TRBV7-9	TRBJ1-2	NA	TRBD1	CASSLVGGVYGYTF	TGTGCCAGCAGCTTAGTAGGGGGCGTCTATGGCTACACCTTC
TRBV5-1	TRBJ2-3	NA	NA	CASSLERFTDTQYF	TGCGCCAGCAGCTTGGAACGATTCACAGATACGCAGTATTTT
TRBV27	TRBJ2-5	NA	TRBD2	CASSPRTSGRYQETQYF	TGTGCCAGCAGCCCAAGGACTAGCGGGAGATACCAAGAGACCCAGTACTTC
TRBV5-1	TRBJ1-1	NA	TRBD1	CASRPGTANTEAFF	TGCGCCAGCAGGCCCGGGACAGCAAACACTGAAGCTTTCTTT
TRBV9	TRBJ2-1	NA	TRBD2	CASSIAGTSGFSYNEQFF	TGTGCCAGCAGCATAGCCGGGACTAGCGGGTTCTCCTACAATGAGCAGTTCTTC
TRBV7-8	TRBJ2-1	NA	TRBD2	CASSSLRGGYNEQFF	TGTGCCAGCAGCTCCCTGCGGGGGGGCTACAATGAGCAGTTCTTC
TRBV7-8	TRBJ1-1	NA	NA	CASSFDLNTEAFF	TGTGCCAGCAGCTTTGACCTGAACACTGAAGCTTTCTTT
TRBV7-3	TRBJ2-2	NA	NA	CASSLLSTANTGELFF	TGTGCCAGCAGCTTACTTTCAACAGCGAACACCGGGGAGCTGTTTTTT
TRBV7-2	TRBJ2-3	NA	NA	CASGARRGTTDTQYF	TGTGCCAGCGGGGCCCGGCGGGGAACCACAGATACGCAGTATTTT
TRBV4-1	TRBJ1-4	NA	TRBD1	CASSQPGQAREKLFF	TGCGCCAGCAGCCAACCGGGACAGGCGAGGGAAAAACTGTTTTTT
TRBV7-8	TRBJ2-5	NA	NA	CASSLAHAVGETQYF	TGTGCCAGCAGCTTAGCGCACGCGGTAGGAGAGACCCAGTACTTC
TRBV5-1	TRBJ1-1	NA	NA	CASSLEQVNTEAFF	TGCGCCAGCAGCTTGGAACAGGTGAACACTGAAGCTTTCTTT
TRBV27	TRBJ1-5	NA	NA	CASSGVGISNQPQHF	TGTGCCAGCAGTGGGGTAGGGATCAGCAATCAGCCCCAGCATTTT
TRBV9	TRBJ1-1	NA	TRBD1	CASSVGVRTGEDEAFF	TGTGCCAGCAGCGTAGGGGTAAGGACAGGGGAGGATGAAGCTTTCTTT
TRBV5-5	TRBJ1-2	NA	NA	CASSLEGRDFGYGYTF	TGTGCCAGCAGCTTGGAGGGGCGGGACTTTGGGTATGGCTACACCTTC
TRBV27	TRBJ1-6	NA	NA	CASSLGQANSPLHF	TGTGCCAGCAGTTTAGGGCAGGCCAATTCACCCCTCCACTTT
TRBV5-1	TRBJ2-7	NA	TRBD1	CASRKGQGLYSYEQYF	TGCGCCAGCAGAAAGGGACAGGGGCTATACTCCTACGAGCAGTACTTC
TRBV28	TRBJ1-1	NA	TRBD1	CASKQVDRVGTEAFF	TGTGCCAGCAAACAAGTCGACAGGGTTGGCACTGAAGCTTTCTTT
TRBV12-5	TRBJ1-1	NA	TRBD1	CASGLVRWGQGFVGTEAFF	TGTGCTAGTGGTTTGGTACGGTGGGGACAGGGCTTTGTCGGCACTGAAGCTTTCTTT
TRBV10-2	TRBJ2-3	NA	TRBD2	CASIEGTSGSSTDTQYF	TGCGCCAGCATCGAGGGGACTAGCGGGTCTAGCACAGATACGCAGTATTTT
TRBV6-6	TRBJ2-1	NA	NA	CASREDRSINNEQFF	TGTGCCAGCAGGGAGGACAGATCGATCAACAATGAGCAGTTCTTC
TRBV6-1	TRBJ1-2	NA	TRBD1	CASMRTGGNYGYTF	TGTGCCAGCATGCGGACAGGGGGCAACTATGGCTACACCTTC
TRBV2	TRBJ2-3	NA	TRBD2	CASSLTSGDIDTQYF	TGTGCCAGCAGTCTGACTAGCGGGGACATAGATACGCAGTATTTT
TRBV19	TRBJ2-3	NA	TRBD1	CASNTGTGGTDTQYF	TGTGCCAGTAATACCGGGACAGGGGGAACAGATACGCAGTATTTT
TRBV5-1	TRBJ1-4	NA	NA	CASSLGIQREEKLFF	TGCGCCAGCAGCTTGGGTATACAGCGAGAGGAAAAACTGTTTTTT
TRBV6-1	TRBJ2-1	NA	TRBD2	CASRVGAGSNNEQFF	TGTGCCAGCCGGGTGGGAGCGGGGAGTAACAATGAGCAGTTCTTC
TRBV6-1	TRBJ2-2	once	NA	CASPGTANTGELFF	TGTGCCAGCCCCGGGACTGCGAACACCGGGGAGCTGTTTTTT
TRBV13	TRBJ1-1	NA	NA	CASSPSPVAGNTEAFF	TGTGCCAGCAGCCCCAGTCCCGTGGCAGGGAACACTGAAGCTTTCTTT
TRBV28	TRBJ2-6	NA	TRBD1	CASSYGQGVSGANVLTF	TGTGCCAGCAGTTATGGACAGGGGGTTTCTGGGGCCAACGTCCTGACTTTC
TRBV7-3	TRBJ2-2	NA	NA	CASSLKATGELFF	TGTGCCAGCAGCTTAAAGGCAACCGGGGAGCTGTTTTTT
TRBV14	TRBJ2-3	NA	NA	CASSQVTNTDTQYF	TGTGCCAGCAGCCAAGTCACAAACACAGATACGCAGTATTTT
TRBV5-4	TRBJ2-1	NA	NA	CASSLLGGNEQFF	TGTGCCAGCAGCTTGTTAGGGGGGAATGAGCAGTTCTTC
TRBV2	TRBJ2-5	NA	NA	CASSGSETQYF	TGTGCCAGCAGTGGTTCCGAGACCCAGTACTTC
TRBV28	TRBJ1-6	NA	TRBD1	CASSARQGALISPLHF	TGTGCCAGCAGCGCACGACAGGGGGCCTTAATCTCACCCCTCCACTTT
TRBV6-6	TRBJ1-4	NA	TRBD1	CASDRGREKLFF	TGTGCCAGCGACAGGGGGAGGGAAAAACTGTTTTTT
TRBV21-1	TRBJ2-5	NA	NA	CASSILSGKETQYF	TGTGCCAGCAGTATACTCAGCGGGAAAGAGACCCAGTACTTC
TRBV30	TRBJ2-5	NA	NA	CAWSVIGGRETQYF	TGTGCCTGGAGTGTAATTGGGGGGCGTGAGACCCAGTACTTC
TRBV5-4	TRBJ2-7	once	TRBD2	CASSRLAGGYYEQYF	TGTGCCAGCAGCCGACTAGCGGGAGGGTACTACGAGCAGTACTTC
TRBV9	TRBJ1-3	NA	NA	CASSVRDSGNTIYF	TGTGCCAGCAGCGTCCGGGACTCTGGAAACACCATATATTTT
TRBV5-4	TRBJ2-3	NA	TRBD2	CASSRGLAGGASTDTQYF	TGTGCCAGCAGCCGGGGGTTAGCGGGGGGCGCTAGCACAGATACGCAGTATTTT
TRBV19	TRBJ2-1	NA	NA	CASMVPGIIDEQFF	TGTGCCAGTATGGTTCCAGGGATTATAGATGAGCAGTTCTTC
TRBV7-8	TRBJ2-7	NA	TRBD1	CASRGQGVYEQYF	TGTGCCAGCAGGGGACAGGGGGTCTACGAGCAGTACTTC
TRBV29-1	TRBJ2-5	NA	TRBD1	CSGHRGNQETQYF	TGCAGCGGGCACAGGGGGAACCAAGAGACCCAGTACTTC
TRBV10-1	TRBJ1-5	NA	NA	CASSDGVQPQHF	TGCGCCAGCAGCGATGGAGTACAGCCCCAGCATTTT
TRBV19	TRBJ2-7	NA	NA	CASSKTVTYEQYF	TGTGCCAGTAGTAAGACAGTCACCTACGAGCAGTACTTC
TRBV5-4	TRBJ2-3	NA	TRBD1	CASSLVRGLIDTQYF	TGTGCCAGCAGCTTGGTCAGGGGGCTCATAGATACGCAGTATTTT
TRBV18	TRBJ1-2	NA	NA	CASSPTPGKNLNYGYTF	TGTGCCAGCTCACCGACACCCGGCAAAAACCTTAACTATGGCTACACCTTC
TRBV5-1	TRBJ2-1	NA	TRBD1	CASSLGQGAINEQFF	TGCGCCAGCAGCTTGGGACAGGGGGCAATCAATGAGCAGTTCTTC
TRBV20-1	TRBJ2-7	NA	NA	CSAKGHYEQYF	TGCAGTGCTAAGGGCCACTACGAGCAGTACTTC
TRBV7-2	TRBJ2-3	NA	NA	CASSSSSGDTQYF	TGTGCCAGCAGCTCTAGTTCCGGGGATACGCAGTATTTT
TRBV6-4	TRBJ1-5	NA	NA	CASHRYGRQEGGDQPQHF	TGTGCCAGCCACCGGTATGGGAGACAGGAAGGTGGGGATCAGCCCCAGCATTTT
TRBV7-7	TRBJ1-1	NA	TRBD1	CASSFDRAGEAFF	TGTGCTAGCAGCTTCGACAGGGCCGGTGAAGCTTTCTTT
TRBV28	TRBJ1-2	NA	NA	CASSLSTEYGYTF	TGTGCCAGCAGTCTCTCGACAGAATATGGCTACACCTTC
TRBV5-4	TRBJ2-5	once	NA	CASSLVSEEQYF	TGTGCCAGCAGCTTGGTCTCGGAGGAGCAGTACTTC